The source of this T cell receptor beta chain is a study of CD8 T cells in ankylosing spondylitis. Findings of the study overall: Researchers report that disease-linked clones proved CD8+ and relatively rare in peripheral blood. Typical of ankylosing spondylitis blood, it appeared, was a TCR beta motif of about eight highly homologous variants.

TCRdb recomputed calls from the 5' RACE reads with MiXCR, one row per CDR3 protein. Among 670,000 or so distinct CDR3 sequences listed, 15% to 20% were seen once. The V gene's germline CDR1 is SGHRS and CDR2 YFSETQ. The CDR3 has 15 residues. Trimming at V came to 3 bases and at J to 6 bases, leaving 9 bases not matched to a gene. As for this clonotype: Its antigen is unknown.

Source material: blood, either unsorted or a sorted T cell fraction (not recorded which). The receptor comes from a male donor with ankylosing spondylitis. V usage is TRBV5-1 and J usage is TRBJ1-1; 9 nucleotides line up with TRBD1. CDR3 nucleotides: TGCGCCAGCAGCTGGTGGGACAGGGTAGGGGCTGAAGCTTTCTTT. Protein: CASSWWDRVGAEAFF.